Listed here is a single TCR beta chain. As yet, its antigen is unknown. The data originate from a study of shared clonotypes between healthy human individuals. Trimming pared 3 bases from V and 0 bases from J, leaving 13 bases between. The CDR3 totals 16 residues. Germline-derived CDR1 and CDR2 are MNHEY and SMNVEV (reference sequence). Study-wide findings and caveats: The study drew on few donors, limiting represented genetic and exposure-history diversity. In contrast to clonotypes shared by all four donors, non-shared clonotypes had lower generation probabilities. About 5% was the fraction of naive CD4 clonotypes found shared across a few donors.

Produced via immunoSEQ multiplex PCR; TCRdb's table is partial and in-frame only. The table lists some 200,000 clones, 66% of them singletons. Only Caucasian adults living in Nashville, Tennessee served as donors. V and J are TRBV27 and TRBJ2-3; D may be TRBD1 or TRBD2 (7 bases each). The receptor comes from a man between 25 and 39 years old in good health. The sample was memory CD4+ T cells sorted from blood. Subset reported: CD45RA-negative fraction. The CDR3 sequence: CASSFSQGGSTDTQYF. In DNA form, the CDR3 reads TGTGCCAGCAGTTTCTCTCAGGGGGGGAGCACAGATACGCAGTATTTT.